This entry concerns a single TCR beta chain. No antigen is known for it. Some clones are missing from TCRdb's copy, which holds only in-frame ones; the method was immunoSEQ multiplex PCR. The repertoire holds more than 1.2 million clones, with roughly 98.5% as singletons. This record belongs to a study of shared clonotypes between healthy human individuals. On the study more broadly: Researchers assigned three CD4 naive, three CD4 memory, two CD8 naive and one CD8 memory plate to each donor. Study findings and constraints: A limitation of the genetic and exposure-history diversity represented arose from few donors. It was only blood that was sampled, and tissue repertoires likely differ. Shared clonotypes: approximately 5.3% naive CD4, 3% to 3.5% naive CD8, 2.3% memory CD4, approximately 0.4% memory CD8.

The CDR3 covers 13 residues. Between the trimmed V and J ends, which lost 3 bases and 4 bases, there was a span of 9 bases. CDR1 and CDR2 (germline): SQVTM, ANQGSEA. This TCR was sampled from a man aged 25-45 years in good health. The chain joins TRBV29-1 to TRBJ2-2; no firm D call. The specimen was naive CD4+ T cells sorted from blood. Documented subset: CD45RA+ positively selected. CDR3 nucleotide sequence: TGCAGCGTTGAGGAGTCCCCCACCGGGGAGCTGTTTTTT. Protein product: CSVEESPTGELFF.